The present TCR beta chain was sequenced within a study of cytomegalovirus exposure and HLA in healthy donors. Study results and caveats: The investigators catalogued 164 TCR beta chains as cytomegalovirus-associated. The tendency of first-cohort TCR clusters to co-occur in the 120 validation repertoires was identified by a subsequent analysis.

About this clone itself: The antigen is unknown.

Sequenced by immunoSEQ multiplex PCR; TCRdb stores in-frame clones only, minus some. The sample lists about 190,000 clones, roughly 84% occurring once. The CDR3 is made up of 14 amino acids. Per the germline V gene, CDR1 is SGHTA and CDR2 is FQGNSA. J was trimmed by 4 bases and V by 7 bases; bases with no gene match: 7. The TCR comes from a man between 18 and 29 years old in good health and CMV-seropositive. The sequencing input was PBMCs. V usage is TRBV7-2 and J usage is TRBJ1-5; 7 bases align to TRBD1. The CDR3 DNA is TGTGCCAGCACCGCGGACAGGTGGAATCAGCCCCAGCATTTT. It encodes CASTADRWNQPQHF.